The 15 T cell receptor beta chains below were found in one sample sequenced in a study of T cell responses to AZD1222 COVID-19 vaccine. TCRdb's table, derived via immunoSEQ multiplex PCR, lists solely in-frame clones and lacks some. The data show 180,000 or so clones, with around 90% seen just once and 1.5% to 2% held by the top ten. The material was peripheral blood, obtained on day 0 of AZD1222 vaccination. The receptors were sampled from an adult in good health.

The gene calls are TRBV7-2 and TRBJ1-4; D is perhaps TRBD1 (6 bases). This CDR3 is 15 amino acids long. Trimming stripped 5 bases from V and 7 bases from J, with 17 bases between. Per the germline V gene, CDR1 is SGHTA and CDR2 is FQGNSA. Here the CDR3 DNA reads TGTGCCAGCAGCCCAAGACAGGCCTGGGGTGAAAAACTGTTTTTT. Amino acid sequence: CASSPRQAWGEKLFF.

A note on this clone: Additional DNA sequences in this sample encode the identical CDR3. The CDR3 region has the DNA TGTGCCAGCAGCTTAGGAAGCGGAAACACCGGGGAGCTGTTTTTT. Its translation is CASSLGSGNTGELFF. The J gene is TRBJ2-2, the V gene TRBV5-4, with a possible D match to TRBD2 (5 bases). The CDR3 is 15 amino acids. V lost 2 bases and J 2 bases, leaving 10 bases between the germline ends. Germline CDR1 SGHNT, CDR2 YYREEE (reference sequence).

The J gene is TRBJ2-7, the V gene TRBV6-5; no firm D call. The V gene's germline CDR1 is MNHEY and CDR2 SVGAGI. The CDR3 loop spans 13 amino acids. The V end lost 6 bases, the J end lost 4 bases, and 13 bases lay between the germline ends. DNA of the CDR3: TGTGCCAGCAGATATTTGAACGAATACGAGCAGTACGTC. Translating gives CASRYLNEYEQYV.

The chain uses TRBV6-6 and TRBJ2-3; D may be TRBD1 or TRBD2 (6 bases each). Germline assignment: CDR1 MNHNY and CDR2 SVGAGI (reference sequence). This CDR3 has 13 amino acids. The V and J ends lost 6 bases and 5 bases respectively, with 12 bases between them. The CDR3 here is CASSSGALDTQYF. The CDR3 bases are TGTGCCAGCAGCTCGGGGGCCTTAGATACGCAGTATTTT.

A single count supports this clone. The V gene is TRBV6-6, the J gene TRBJ1-1, with 8 bases lining up with TRBD1. The germline CDR1 and CDR2 sequences are MNHNY and SVGAGI (reference sequence). J gave up 4 bases and V 8 bases, and 6 bases lay outside the gene matches. The CDR3 is 13 residues long. The CDR3 is CASSLTGVTEAFF. CDR3 coding DNA: TGTGCCAGCTCATTGACAGGGGTCACTGAAGCTTTCTTT.

The chain links TRBV10-3 to TRBJ2-1; 13 nucleotides agree with TRBD2. Per germline, CDR1 ENHRY and CDR2 SYGVKD. V shed 6 bases and J 4 bases; nucleotides not matched to a gene: 3. The CDR3 has 15 residues. DNA for the CDR3: TGTGCCATCAGCCGGGGACTAGCGGGATACAATGAGCAGTTCTTC. The encoded protein is CAISRGLAGYNEQFF.

The chain combines TRBV7-3 with TRBJ2-1; 10 positions agree with TRBD1. CDR1 is SGHTA, CDR2 FQGTGA, per germline. Unmatched junction bases numbered 7, after V lost 5 bases and J lost 6 bases. CDR3 length: 15 amino acids. The CDR3 protein is CASSPTTGGLNEQFF. CDR3 nucleotide sequence: TGTGCCAGCAGCCCAACGACAGGGGGCCTCAATGAGCAGTTCTTC.

The CDR3 DNA reads as TGTGCCAGCAGCTTGGCGTTCACAGGTAGCTCCTACAATGAGCAGTTCTTC. Translated, it gives CASSLAFTGSSYNEQFF. The rearrangement uses TRBV11-2 and TRBJ2-1; D is possibly TRBD1 (5 bases). The CDR3 consists of 17 residues. V shed 3 bases and J shed 0 bases, with 15 bases lying between them. Germline loops: CDR1 SGHAT, CDR2 FQNNGV.

The chain carries TRBV28 and TRBJ2-5; TRBD1 matches at 10 bases. The CDR3 runs 16 residues. V gave up 5 bases and J gave up 4 bases; unmatched junction bases: 10. The germline gives CDR1 MDHEN, CDR2 SYDVKM. The CDR3 sequence: CASSPSDRDRGETQYF. Here the CDR3 DNA reads TGTGCCAGCAGTCCGTCCGACCGGGACAGGGGAGAGACCCAGTACTTC. Full variable domain (remainder filled in from reference TRBV28 and TRBJ2-5): DVKVTQSSRYLVKRTGEKVFLECVQDMDHENMFWYRQDPGLGLRLIYFSYDVKMKEKGDIPEGYSVSREKKERFSLILESASTNQTSMYLCASSPSDRDRGETQYFGPGTRLLVL.

V gene TRBV27 combines with J gene TRBJ2-7; no clear D. The CDR3 has 15 residues. Looked up from germline, CDR1 is MNHEY and CDR2 is SMNVEV (reference sequence). V was trimmed by 0 bases and J by 4 bases, leaving 13 bases between them. The CDR3 sequence is CASSLSMSARYEQYV. The DNA of the CDR3 is TGTGCCAGCAGTTTATCTATGTCAGCCCGATACGAGCAGTACGTC.

The chain uses TRBV15 and TRBJ1-3; 8 bases align to TRBD1. J was trimmed by 3 bases and V by 2 bases; bases with no gene match: 6. The CDR3 covers 16 residues. The germline V gene encodes CDR1 LNHNV and CDR2 YYDKDF (reference sequence). The CDR3 loop is CATSRSTGGHGNTIYF. In DNA, the CDR3 is TGTGCCACCAGCAGAAGTACAGGGGGTCATGGAAACACCATATATTTT. Full variable domain (remainder filled in from reference TRBV15 and TRBJ1-3): DAMVIQNPRYQVTQFGKPVTLSCSQTLNHNVMYWYQQKSSQAPKLLFHYYDKDFNNEADTPDNFQSRRPNTSFCFLDIRSPGLGDTAMYLCATSRSTGGHGNTIYFGEGSWLTVV.

J is TRBJ2-5 and V is TRBV3-1 (or the pseudogene TRBV3-2); tentatively, D is TRBD1 or TRBD2 (6 bases each). Trimming removed 4 bases from V and 2 bases from J, with 11 bases in between. Germline-derived CDR1 and CDR2 are LGHDT and YNNKEL (reference sequence). The CDR3 contains 14 residues. In DNA, the CDR3 is TGTGCCAGCAGCCCCGGAGGGGGGCAAGAGACCCAGTACTTC. This gives the protein CASSPGGGQETQYF.

The chain couples TRBV27 to TRBJ2-1; 12 nucleotides agree with TRBD2. Germline loops: CDR1 MNHEY, CDR2 SMNVEV (reference sequence). The V gene end was trimmed by 5 bases and the J gene end by 5 bases; junction bases not matched to a gene: 7. This CDR3 is built from 16 residues. The CDR3 sequence is CASSPAGLAGNNEQFF. CDR3 DNA: TGTGCCAGCAGTCCAGCCGGACTAGCGGGGAACAATGAGCAGTTCTTC.

A few counts support this clone. In the same sample, other DNA sequences code for this CDR3. V usage is TRBV25-1 and J usage is TRBJ1-4; D not certain. Trimming stripped 1 base from V and 8 bases from J, with 11 bases between. Germline CDR1 is MGHDK and CDR2 is SYGVNS. The CDR3 consists of 14 residues. In nucleotides, the CDR3 is TGTGCCAGCAGTGAATCGGGGAGTGGGGAAAAACTGTTTTTT. It yields the protein CASSESGSGEKLFF.

The chain combines TRBV30 with TRBJ2-1, with 13 positions matching TRBD2. CDR1 is GTSNPN and CDR2 is SVGIG in the germline V gene (reference sequence). The CDR3 contains 19 residues. The J segment lost 1 base and the V segment lost 2 bases, leaving 11 bases of the junction unmatched. This CDR3 is CAWSLLPGLAGKSYNEQFF. For the CDR3, the DNA is TGTGCCTGGAGTCTACTTCCGGGACTAGCGGGAAAGTCCTACAATGAGCAGTTCTTC.